This is a list of T cell receptor beta chains from one sample in a study of early stage breast cancer tumors. Profiling relied on immunoSEQ multiplex PCR, and the TCRdb table lists in-frame clones only, not all of them. The sample records roughly 25,000 clones, around 70% being singletons. Material for sequencing was breast tumor tissue. The source of these receptors is a person between 55 and 70 years old with breast cancer. CDR3s include the opening cysteine and the closing phenylalanine or tryptophan. The order of the fields is D gene, V gene, clone size, J gene, CDR3 protein, CDR3 DNA. A D gene is named only where the DNA matches it firmly. Part of the rows lack a size; the others show once, few, many or a class for expanded clones.

>TRBD2|TRBV27|NA|TRBJ2-5
CASSLLSGGQETQYF
TGTGCCAGCAGTTTACTTAGCGGGGGTCAAGAGACCCAGTACTTC
>NA|TRBV4-1|NA|TRBJ1-2
CASSQDRENYGYTF
TGCGCCAGCAGCCAAGATCGGGAGAACTATGGCTACACCTTC
>NA|TRBV11-2|many|TRBJ2-5
CASSLGKAYETQYF
TGTGCCAGCAGCTTAGGAAAAGCGTATGAGACCCAGTACTTC
>TRBD2|TRBV29-1|NA|TRBJ2-2
CSVEAPQRESNTGELFF
TGCAGCGTTGAAGCCCCTCAGCGGGAGTCGAACACCGGGGAGCTGTTTTTT
>NA|TRBV6-8|NA|TRBJ1-2
CASSSKGTKGPSYGYTF
TGTGCCAGCAGCTCTAAGGGGACAAAAGGGCCTAGCTATGGCTACACCTTC
>NA|TRBV28|NA|TRBJ1-5
CASSLSLAGNQPQHF
TGTGCCAGCAGTTTAAGTTTGGCCGGCAATCAGCCCCAGCATTTT
>NA|TRBV19|NA|TRBJ2-5
CASGEDSGETQYF
TGTGCCAGTGGTGAGGACAGCGGCGAGACCCAGTACTTC
>TRBD2|TRBV5-1|NA|TRBJ2-1
CASSSASGSDYWGRNEQFF
TGCGCCAGCAGCTCGGCCAGCGGGAGCGACTACTGGGGGCGCAATGAGCAGTTCTTC
>NA|TRBV6-7|medium-sized|TRBJ1-5
CASSQPTGHSNQPQHF
TGTGCCAGCAGTCAACCGACAGGCCATAGCAATCAGCCCCAGCATTTT
>NA|TRBV7-8|few|TRBJ1-3
CASSLGTFGRNTIYF
TGTGCCAGCAGCTTAGGGACATTCGGGAGGAACACCATATATTTT
>NA|TRBV13|NA|TRBJ2-5
CASAPFGPETQYF
TGTGCCAGCGCCCCATTTGGCCCAGAGACCCAGTACTTC
>NA|TRBV29-1|once|TRBJ2-3
CSVDGGYTDTQYF
TGCAGCGTTGATGGGGGGTACACAGATACGCAGTATTTT
>NA|TRBV7-2|few|TRBJ2-2
CASSSAGWPGGELFF
TGTGCCAGCAGCTCGGCAGGGTGGCCTGGCGGGGAGCTGTTTTTT
>NA|TRBV10-2|NA|TRBJ1-2
CASSLTDSEANYGYTF
TGCGCCAGCAGTTTGACAGATTCCGAAGCTAACTATGGCTACACCTTC
>TRBD1|TRBV30|few|TRBJ1-5
CAWSVRTGVNQPQHF
TGTGCCTGGAGTGTACGGACAGGGGTGAATCAGCCCCAGCATTTT
>TRBD2|TRBV15|NA|TRBJ2-3
CATSRRTSGTDTQYF
TGTGCCACCAGCAGAAGGACTAGCGGCACAGATACGCAGTATTTT
>NA|TRBV4-3|NA|TRBJ1-5
CASSQEAGANQPQHF
TGCGCCAGCAGCCAAGAGGCAGGCGCCAATCAGCCCCAGCATTTT
>TRBD2|TRBV2|NA|TRBJ2-1
CASRMTSGRSGNEQFF
TGTGCCAGCAGAATGACTAGCGGGAGGTCAGGGAATGAGCAGTTCTTC
>NA|TRBV4-3|once|TRBJ2-1
CASSQEIGDSGDDEQFF
TGCGCCAGCAGCCAAGAGATCGGAGACTCCGGGGATGATGAGCAGTTCTTC
>TRBD2|TRBV27|NA|TRBJ2-7
CASSPAAPASGSGYEQYF
TGTGCCAGCAGTCCCGCCGCCCCCGCTAGCGGGAGCGGATACGAGCAGTACTTC
>NA|TRBV12-5|few|TRBJ1-1
CASGLRGNTEAFF
TGTGCTAGTGGTTTGAGGGGAAACACTGAAGCTTTCTTT
>TRBD1|TRBV29-1|NA|TRBJ1-2
CSYSTGTYGYTF
TGCAGCTACTCGACAGGGACCTATGGCTACACCTTC